These 17 T cell receptor beta chains originate from one sample sequenced in a study of T cells in Graves' hyperthyroidism and ophthalmopathy. TCR beta CDR3 sequences were amplified from RNA transcripts. HTBI primers were the set used in a first-round RT-PCR of the TCR CDR3. TCRdb redid the calling of the multiplex PCR reads with MiXCR, one entry per CDR3 protein. Among 350,000 to 500,000 distinct CDR3 sequences, around 15% were seen once, and the ten largest hold 5% to 6.5%. The sequencing input was blood. The receptor source for this set is a young woman with Graves' hyperthyroidism.

There are many counts of this clonotype. The chain joins TRBV12-3 or TRBV12-4 to TRBJ2-2, with 9 bases that match TRBD2. The CDR3 is made up of 18 amino acids. V lost 3 bases and J lost 6; bases outside the gene matches: 14. The CDR3 nucleotides are TGTGCCAGCAGTTTTAAGGCTAGCGGGATTAATATGGCCGGGGAGCTGTTTTTT. Encoded protein: CASSFKASGINMAGELFF.

This clonotype showed up many times. Here the CDR3 DNA reads TGTGCCAGCAGTCTCCACGGGGAGCTGTTTTTT. As protein: CASSLHGELFF. The J gene is TRBJ2-2, the V gene TRBV12-3 or TRBV12-4; the D is unclear. This CDR3 is 11 amino acids long. V was trimmed by 5 bases and J by 7 bases, leaving 5 bases between them.

This clonotype was counted at least ten times. The rearrangement uses TRBV11-2 and TRBJ2-1, with 9 bases aligning to TRBD2. This CDR3 has 15 residues. Germline V gene lookup returns CDR1 SGHAT and CDR2 FQNNGV. V gave up 0 bases and J gave up 10 bases; unmatched junction bases: 7. CDR3 sequence: CASSLEAGGVSEQFF. The CDR3 DNA sequence: TGTGCCAGCAGCTTAGAAGCGGGAGGAGTCAGCGAGCAGTTCTTC.

This clonotype turned up a few times. The genes are TRBV28 and TRBJ1-1; D gene ambiguous. V was clipped by 10 bases and J by 6 bases, with 9 bases between them. The CDR3 runs 10 residues. Germline values: CDR1 MDHEN, CDR2 SYDVKM. This CDR3 reads CATEAAEAFF. CDR3 nucleotide sequence: TGTGCCACTGAGGCCGCTGAAGCTTTCTTT.

This clonotype appeared many times. The CDR3 nucleotides read TGTGCCAGCAGCTTAGAGCTCGAGCAGTACTTC. As protein: CASSLELEQYF. The rearrangement joins TRBV11-2 to TRBJ2-7; D gene ambiguous. Per the germline V gene, CDR1 is SGHAT and CDR2 is FQNNGV. V lost 0 bases to trimming and J lost 6 bases, with 3 bases between them. The CDR3 consists of 11 residues.

In the case of this clonotype: A clone one base away is much larger, so this may be a read error. The gene calls are TRBV7-9 and TRBJ2-7, with 7 bases matching TRBD1. The CDR3 loop spans 12 amino acids. Germline trimming cut 8 bases from V and 7 bases from J; bases unmatched to any gene: 8. In germline, CDR1 is SEHNR, CDR2 FQNEAQ (reference sequence). The CDR3 loop is CASGQTGEEQYF. DNA for the CDR3: TGTGCCAGCGGCCAAACAGGGGAAGAGCAGTACTTC.

The chain recombines TRBV5-5 with TRBJ2-2; D ambiguous. Germline lookup yields CDR1 SGHKS and CDR2 YYEKEE (reference sequence). The V and J ends lost 0 bases and 3 bases respectively, with 12 bases between them. There are 16 residues in the CDR3. The CDR3 nucleotides read TGTGCCAGCAGCTTGGTCGTGGGGTTGGACACCGGGGAGCTGTTTTTT. Amino acid sequence: CASSLVVGLDTGELFF.

The chain links TRBV19 to TRBJ2-2; D call uncertain. The CDR3 has 14 residues. Germline assignment: CDR1 LNHDA and CDR2 SQIVND (reference sequence). Trimming removed 5 bases at V and 4 bases at J, with 11 bases between. The DNA for the CDR3 is TGTGCCAGTAGTCTCGTTTCGGGCACCGGGGAGCTGTTTTTT. Its protein product is CASSLVSGTGELFF.

In DNA form, the CDR3 reads TGTGCCAGCAGCAGGGTTGGGGCAGAGACCCAGTACTTC. Translated, it gives CASSRVGAETQYF. The chain couples TRBV7-3 to TRBJ2-5; TRBD1 might be the D (5 bases). V gave up 5 bases and J gave up 4 bases, with 11 bases separating them. From germline, CDR1 is SGHTA and CDR2 FQGTGA. This CDR3 has 13 residues.

This clonotype was detected a few times. V and J are TRBV12-3 or TRBV12-4 and TRBJ1-4; D not certain. The CDR3 consists of 14 residues. V was shortened by 3 bases and J by 5 bases, with 10 bases between the two germline ends. The CDR3 sequence is CASSLDRRNEKLFF. The CDR3 DNA sequence: TGTGCCAGCAGTTTGGATCGAAGGAATGAAAAACTGTTTTTT.

This clonotype has a count of ten or more. The V gene is TRBV28, the J gene TRBJ2-7, with D perhaps matching TRBD1 or TRBD2 (5 bases each). Per the germline V gene, CDR1 is MDHEN and CDR2 is SYDVKM. The V end was cut by 5 bases, the J end by 1 base, with 15 bases between. This CDR3 has 15 amino acids. The CDR3 reads CASSPLPGRSYEQYF. The CDR3 nucleotides read TGTGCCAGCAGTCCACTCCCGGGACGATCCTACGAGCAGTACTTC.

Here the CDR3 reads CASRDSRLTGEAFF. The CDR3 coding sequence is TGTGCCAGCCGGGACAGCCGTCTCACGGGTGAAGCTTTCTTT. The chain has TRBV19 and TRBJ1-1; 7 bases map to TRBD1. The junction had 14 bases not matched to a gene; V was cut back by 9 bases and J by 7 bases. This CDR3 comprises 14 residues. CDR1 LNHDA and CDR2 SQIVND come from the germline V gene (reference sequence).

The gene calls are TRBV28 and TRBJ1-4; D remains ambiguous. This CDR3 region has 12 residues. Trimming shortened V by 4 bases and J by 5 bases, and 5 bases separated the two germline ends. The germline V gene has CDR1 MDHEN and CDR2 SYDVKM. The chain's CDR3 is CASSWGNEKLFF. The DNA for the CDR3 is TGTGCCAGCAGTTGGGGAAATGAAAAACTGTTTTTT. Looking up the rest from reference TRBV28 and TRBJ1-4 gives the full variable domain: DVKVTQSSRYLVKRTGEKVFLECVQDMDHENMFWYRQDPGLGLRLIYFSYDVKMKEKGDIPEGYSVSREKKERFSLILESASTNQTSMYLCASSWGNEKLFFGSGTQLSVL.

This clonotype came up many times. The chain recombines TRBV6-1 with TRBJ2-7; 7 nucleotides align to TRBD1. CDR3 length: 14 residues. Unmatched junction bases numbered 6, after V lost 4 bases and J lost 3 bases. Germline-derived CDR1 and CDR2 are MNHNS and SASEGT. The CDR3 region has the DNA TGTGCCAGCAGTGTAATGACAGGGTACTACGAGCAGTACTTC. It is translated as CASSVMTGYYEQYF.

This clonotype was recorded at least ten times. The chain links TRBV12-3 or TRBV12-4 to TRBJ2-7; D is undetermined. CDR3 length equals 13 residues. V was trimmed by 6 bases and J by 3 bases, leaving 12 bases between them. For the CDR3, the DNA is TGTGCCAGCAGCGCCCCGAACAGCTACGAGCAGTACTTC. Translated: CASSAPNSYEQYF.

This clonotype was detected many times. V gene TRBV5-1 combines with J gene TRBJ2-7; perhaps TRBD1 as D (6 bases). The CDR3 length is 13 residues. Germline V gives CDR1 SGHRS, CDR2 YFSETQ. V lost 0 bases to trimming and J lost 3 bases, with 7 bases between them. The CDR3 spells CASSLEDSYEQYF. For the CDR3, the DNA is TGCGCCAGCAGCTTGGAGGACAGCTACGAGCAGTACTTC.

The chain uses TRBV5-1 and TRBJ1-2; D gene unclear. Germline CDR1 SGHRS, CDR2 YFSETQ. The germline V and J ends were trimmed by 3 bases and 3 bases, with 9 bases remaining between them. This CDR3 is 13 amino acids long. The CDR3 region is CASSSDGHYGYTF. CDR3 bases: TGCGCCAGCAGCTCGGACGGGCACTATGGCTACACCTTC.